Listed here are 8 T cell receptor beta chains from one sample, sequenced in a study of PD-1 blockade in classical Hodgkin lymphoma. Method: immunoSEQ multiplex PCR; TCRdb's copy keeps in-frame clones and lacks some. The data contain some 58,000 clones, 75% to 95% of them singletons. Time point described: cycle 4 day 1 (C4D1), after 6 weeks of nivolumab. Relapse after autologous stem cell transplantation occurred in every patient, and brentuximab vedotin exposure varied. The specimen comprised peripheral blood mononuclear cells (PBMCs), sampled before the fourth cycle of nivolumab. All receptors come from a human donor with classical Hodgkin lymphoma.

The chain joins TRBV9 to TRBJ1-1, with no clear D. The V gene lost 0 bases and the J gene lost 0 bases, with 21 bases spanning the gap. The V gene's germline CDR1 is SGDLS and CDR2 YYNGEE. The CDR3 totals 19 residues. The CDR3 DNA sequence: TGTGCCAGCAGCGTAGAGGGCAGTCCTTTAGGAGGCGTGAACACTGAAGCTTTCTTT. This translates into CASSVEGSPLGGVNTEAFF. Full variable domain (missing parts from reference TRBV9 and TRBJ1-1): DSGVTQTPKHLITATGQRVTLRCSPRSGDLSVYWYQQSLDQGLQFLIQYYNGEERAKGNILERFSAQQFPDLHSELNLSSLELGDSALYFCASSVEGSPLGGVNTEAFFGQGTRLTVV.

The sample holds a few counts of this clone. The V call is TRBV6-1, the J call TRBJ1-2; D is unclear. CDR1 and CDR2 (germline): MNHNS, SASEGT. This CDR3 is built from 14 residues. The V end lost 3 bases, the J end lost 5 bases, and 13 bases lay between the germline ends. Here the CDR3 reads CASSDQRVGYGYTF. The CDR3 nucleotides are TGTGCCAGCAGTGACCAGAGGGTGGGGTATGGCTACACCTTC.

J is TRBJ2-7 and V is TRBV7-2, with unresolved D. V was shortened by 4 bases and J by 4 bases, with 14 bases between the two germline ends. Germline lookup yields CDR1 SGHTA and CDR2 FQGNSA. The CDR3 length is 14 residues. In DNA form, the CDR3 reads TGTGCCAGCAGCTCCCGGAGCCAGTCTTACGAGCAGTACTTC. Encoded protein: CASSSRSQSYEQYF.

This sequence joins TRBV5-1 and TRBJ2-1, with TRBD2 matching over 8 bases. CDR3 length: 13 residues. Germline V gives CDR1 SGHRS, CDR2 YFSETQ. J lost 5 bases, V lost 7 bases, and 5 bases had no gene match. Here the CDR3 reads CASSRGGDNEQFF. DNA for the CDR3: TGCGCCAGCTCCCGGGGGGGGGACAATGAGCAGTTCTTC.

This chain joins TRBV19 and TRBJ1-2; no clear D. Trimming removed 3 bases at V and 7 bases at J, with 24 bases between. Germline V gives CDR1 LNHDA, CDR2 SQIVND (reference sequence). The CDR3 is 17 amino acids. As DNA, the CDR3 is TGTGCCAGTAGTATTTTTTTTCCCCGAAAGGGTTCCGGTGGCTACACCTTC. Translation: CASSIFFPRKGSGGYTF.

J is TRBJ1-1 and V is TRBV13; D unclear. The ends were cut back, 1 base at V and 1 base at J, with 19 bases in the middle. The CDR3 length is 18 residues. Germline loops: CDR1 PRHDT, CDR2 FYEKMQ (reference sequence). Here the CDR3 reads CASSLDRAAGNWNTEAFF. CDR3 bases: TGTGCCAGCAGCTTAGATCGGGCAGCTGGGAACTGGAACACTGAAGCTTTCTTT. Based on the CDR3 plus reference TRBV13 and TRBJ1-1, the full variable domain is AAGVIQSPRHLIKEKRETATLKCYPIPRHDTVYWYQQGPGQDPQFLISFYEKMQSDKGSIPDRFSAQQFSDYHSELNMSSLELGDSALYFCASSLDRAAGNWNTEAFFGQGTRLTVV.

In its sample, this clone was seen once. CDR3 loop: CASSPANLNTEAFF. The CDR3 DNA sequence: TGTGCCAGCTCACCAGCCAATTTGAACACTGAAGCTTTCTTT. The rearrangement links TRBV18 to TRBJ1-1, with D uncertain. With 2 bases removed from V and 0 bases from J, the gap between germline ends came to 7 bases. This CDR3 contains 14 residues. The germline CDR1 and CDR2 sequences are KGHSH and LQKENI.

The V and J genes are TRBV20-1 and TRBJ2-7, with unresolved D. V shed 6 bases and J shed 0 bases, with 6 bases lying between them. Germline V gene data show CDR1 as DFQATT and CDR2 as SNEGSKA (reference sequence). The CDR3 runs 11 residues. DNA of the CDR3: TGCAGTGCCAAAGGCTCCTACGAGCAGTACTTC. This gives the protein CSAKGSYEQYF.